This record concerns one TCR beta chain sequence. Its antigen remains unknown. This record comes from a study of T cells in localized non-small cell lung cancer. This CDR3 contains 15 residues. Germline assignment: CDR1 LNHDA and CDR2 SQIVND (reference sequence). With 5 bases removed from V and 4 bases from J, the gap between germline ends came to 15 bases. Study-wide results and caveats: Greater blood T cell density accompanied longer overall survival. Peak T cell clonality was found in uninvolved adjacent lung, exceeding tumor.

TCRdb's table, derived via immunoSEQ multiplex PCR, lists solely in-frame clones and lacks some. The repertoire holds some 80,000 clones, with approximately 84% as singletons. The sample in question was peripheral blood, obtained before any cancer treatment. This TCR came from a man aged 40 to 69 with stage I lung adenocarcinoma. V is TRBV19 and J is TRBJ2-1; D unresolved. The CDR3 here is CASSYVRGSYNEQFF. The CDR3 DNA reads TGTGCCAGTAGTTACGTCCGAGGATCATACAATGAGCAGTTCTTC.